One T cell receptor beta chain is described in this entry. Its matching antigen is unknown. J was trimmed by 11 bases and V by 3 bases; bases with no gene match: 6. The CDR3 extends over 15 amino acids. In germline, CDR1 is SGHNT, CDR2 YYREEE (reference sequence). The sample originates from a study of cytomegalovirus exposure and HLA in healthy donors. On the study more broadly: An early data release held approximately 85 million unique TCRs from HLA-typed donors.

PCR amplification relied on 60 Vbeta primers (plus 13 Jbeta primers). The table came from immunoSEQ multiplex PCR; TCRdb's copy has only in-frame clones and leaves some out. The table lists approximately 45,000 clones. Study-wide results and caveats: TCR beta V- and J-gene trimming, according to a later analysis, was linked to a missense DCLRE1C variant. The authors listed 150 or so TCR beta chains as cytomegalovirus-associated.

The chain carries TRBV5-4 and TRBJ1-6; 12 bases match TRBD1. This sequence was found in a male donor in good health and CMV-seronegative. Sequencing was carried out using PBMCs. The CDR3 sequence: CASSSGTGGFTPLHF. As DNA, the CDR3 is TGTGCCAGCAGCTCCGGGACAGGGGGCTTTACACCCCTCCACTTT.